This T cell receptor (beta chain) is from a study of T cells in Graves' hyperthyroidism and ophthalmopathy. Regarding the study as a whole: Within blood appeared most thyroid clonotypes that had expanded above 0.001. Ophthalmopathy stood apart from stable hyperthyroidism in a 13 V-J model.

Researchers defined stable Graves' hyperthyroidism as no ophthalmopathy progression within 18 months. There are 14 residues in the CDR3. V lost 2 bases, J lost 6 bases, and 11 bases lay in between. RNA transcripts provided the source from which TCR beta CDR3 regions were amplified. Using the HTBI primer set, a first-round RT-PCR was run on the TCR CDR3. MiXCR, applied by TCRdb to the multiplex PCR reads, yields one record per CDR3 protein. The table lists 350,000 to 400,000 distinct CDR3 sequences, about 18% of them singletons. This clonotype was seen at least ten times. Its antigen remains unidentified.

This receptor was identified in a woman under 30 with Graves' hyperthyroidism. The specimen was blood. J is TRBJ1-5 and V is TRBV12-3 or TRBV12-4; the D gene is possibly TRBD1 (6 bases). The CDR3 reads CASSLKGVGQPQHF. In nucleotides, the CDR3 is TGTGCCAGCAGTTTAAAGGGGGTAGGTCAGCCCCAGCATTTT.